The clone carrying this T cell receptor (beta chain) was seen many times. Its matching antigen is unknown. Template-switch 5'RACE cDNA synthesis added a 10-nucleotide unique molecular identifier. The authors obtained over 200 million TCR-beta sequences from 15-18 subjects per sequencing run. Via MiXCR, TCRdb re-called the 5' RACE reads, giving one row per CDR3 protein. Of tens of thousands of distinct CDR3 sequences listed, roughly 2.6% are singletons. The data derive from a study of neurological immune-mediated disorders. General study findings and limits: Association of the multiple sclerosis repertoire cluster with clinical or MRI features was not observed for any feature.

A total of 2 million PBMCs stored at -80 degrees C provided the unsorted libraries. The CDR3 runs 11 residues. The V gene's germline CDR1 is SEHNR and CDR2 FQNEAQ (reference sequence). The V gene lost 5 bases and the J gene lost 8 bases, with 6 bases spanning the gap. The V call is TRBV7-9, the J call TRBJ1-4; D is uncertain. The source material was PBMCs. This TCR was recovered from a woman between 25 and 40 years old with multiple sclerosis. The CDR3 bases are TGTGCCAGCAGCCGCACAGAAAAACTGTTTTTT. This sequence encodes CASSRTEKLFF.